This TCR beta chain stems from a study of pediatric ulcerative colitis. One to two pinch biopsies were taken from the rectum during colonoscopy. The table lists this clone with a count of one. Its specificity is not known. Up to 500,000 reads were sequenced per sample. Sequencing used immunoSEQ multiplex PCR; TCRdb keeps in-frame clones, though not all of them. The data show 17,000 or so clones, 65% to 75% seen once. The V end was cut by 0 bases, the J end by 5 bases, with 9 bases between. CDR1 is SGDLS, CDR2 YYNGEE, per germline. The CDR3 loop spans 15 amino acids. Study-wide results and limits: Total lymphocyte DNA, not sorted subsets, was the template. No controls had the two rectal clonotypes shared by ulcerative colitis patients. Some T cells in rectal biopsies may come from blood, especially with overt colitis.

The material sequenced was gut tissue. The V call is TRBV9, the J call TRBJ1-6; a possible D gene is TRBD1 (5 bases). The TCR sequence derives from a girl aged 10 to 17 with moderate ulcerative colitis. The CDR3 is CASSVDGHNNSPLHF. The CDR3 nucleotides are TGTGCCAGCAGCGTAGACGGACATAATAATTCACCCCTCCACTTT.